This paragraph covers one T cell receptor beta chain sequence. This clonotype turned up a few times. Its recognized antigen is unknown. No much larger clone exists at a distance of one base, and base qualities are not known. The record originates from a study of blood T cells in healthy people across ages (dated by TCRdb to 2014 to 2015). Notes on the research overall: In model experiments, template switching captured about one uniquely barcoded TCR beta cDNA molecule for every two T cells. The study measured age-related changes in TCR beta repertoire diversity using deep sequencing normalized with unique cDNA molecular identifiers. The donors were divided into four age groups: young (average approximately 17 years), middle-aged (approximately 42), aged (approximately 59) and long-lived (82). To avoid experimental bias, donors of different ages were spread randomly across the sequencing lanes. The study analyzed two additional independent replicas of 1 million unique cDNA reads from the same blood draw for two donors, one aged 18 to 29 and one aged 80 or older.

The CDR3 runs 14 amino acids, cysteine and phenylalanine included. Only the CDR3 part of the read is kept: 42 bases, read in frame from the first base. Looking up the germline V gene yields CDR1 SQVTM and CDR2 ANQGSEA. Trimming takes 6 bases off V and 6 bases off J; junction bases not matched to a gene: 11. Receptor amplification or capture employed 5' RACE. TCRdb shows the sequencer as Illumina HiSeq 2500. The second PCR ran for about 7 to 11 cycles and used a J-beta primer mix along with a sample-barcoded 5' primer. A unique molecular identifier was introduced onto each TCR beta cDNA molecule by a template-switch 5' adaptor carrying 12 random nucleotides. Each sample yielded at least 2.5 million CDR3-containing paired-end reads. First-strand cDNA was synthesized from all RNA with the Mint cDNA synthesis kit, primed by a TRBC-specific oligonucleotide. All cDNA was treated with uracil-DNA glycosylase and then went through a first 18-cycle PCR with the universal primers M1SS and BC2_uni_R. Under the source paper's analysis protocol: Normalization of each sample was performed by random selection of 1 million high-quality reads, each carrying a distinct molecular identifier. Reads with shared molecular identifiers were discarded instead of being binned into consensus sequences. MiTCR, set to a Q25 quality threshold and the strictest error-elimination algorithm, was used for CDR3 identification, clonotype clustering and error correction. Lower-bound total TCR beta diversity was estimated with a nonparametric unseen species model using Euler transformation. TCRdb reworked the public reads: Q25 trimming with fastp, MiXCR clone assembly, productive beta chains retained. For every CDR3 protein sequence, its rows merge into one entry that carries the most common genes and DNA. These V and J calls derive from TCRdb rather than the authors' analysis. The sample table holds 790,000 or so distinct CDR3 sequences, of which 45% to 70% were seen once. About 26% of the sample rests with the top ten.

Systemically healthy Caucasian individuals from Russia, 35 to 50 in total and aged roughly 6 to 90 years, were included as donors. Each donor gave about 9.7 milliliters of peripheral blood, drawn into EDTA-treated Vacutainer tubes. Ficoll-Paque density-gradient centrifugation was used to isolate PBMCs, with at least 7 million per sample. Total RNA, at least 5 micrograms per sample, was extracted from PBMCs with Trizol reagent. Naive CD45RAhigh/CD27high T cell percentages were measured by flow cytometry on a PBMC aliquot from every donor. Broad study findings and their caveats: Observed TCR beta diversity per million T cells fell roughly linearly with age, and a significant reduction was already apparent by age roughly 41. The CMV infection status of donors was not known, potentially confounding age-related changes in expanded clonotypes. A strong correlation was found between observed TCR beta diversity and the percentage of naive T cells measured by flow cytometry. Since profiling was done on bulk unsorted PBMCs, naive and antigen-experienced compartments could not be conclusively compared. Compared with the aged group, the long-lived group had more naive CD4+ T cells, fewer expanded clones and increased TCR diversity, a pattern suggesting age selection. Estimates of total diversity based on one million sequenced T cells were regarded as lower bounds and as underestimates.

The chain uses TRBV29-1 and TRBJ2-1, with TRBD2 identical over 7 junction bases. This TCR derives from a man in his forties or fifties in good health. Sequenced sample: blood. The nucleotide sequence is TGCAGCGTCCTCCGTGCGGGAGCTGGCAATGAGCAGTTCTTC. Translated, this is CSVLRAGAGNEQFF.